This entry lists 11 T cell receptor beta chains sequenced from one sample in a study of T cell repertoires in cytomegalovirus infection (dated by TCRdb to the late 2010s). Their antigen targets remain unknown. TCRdb names Illumina HiSeq 1500 as the instrument used. TCRdb reworked the public reads: Q25 trimming with fastp, MiXCR clone assembly, productive beta chains retained. Entries that share a CDR3 protein sequence are merged under the most common genes and DNA. The sample data list 370,000 or so distinct CDR3 sequences, and about 34% of these were observed just once. The ten largest account for around an eighth of the sample. In light of the paper, this sample's treatment or condition label describes: in vitro stimulation with specific CMV peptide epitopes to enrich CMV-specific T cells. This specimen consisted of cultured PBMCs, obtained from culture after CMV antigen stimulation. The origin of the receptors is a human donor in good health (CMV status not recorded). Some clones in this sample may be carry-over from other donors' samples.

The chain recombines TRBV4-3 with TRBJ2-1, with 8 bases identical to TRBD2. Germline loops: CDR1 LGHNA, CDR2 YSLEER. Unmatched junction bases numbered 11, after V lost 4 bases and J lost 6 bases. The CDR3 contains 16 residues. The CDR3 DNA reads as TGCGCCAGCAGCCTCATCACCGGACTAGCAGGCAATGAGCAGTTCTTC. Its translation is CASSLITGLAGNEQFF.

This clonotype was seen ten or more times. The chain combines TRBV28 with TRBJ1-2, with 8 bases matching TRBD1. Unmatched junction bases numbered 10, after V lost 4 bases and J lost 3 bases. CDR3 length: 16 residues. Germline V gives CDR1 MDHEN, CDR2 SYDVKM. The CDR3 reads CASSSGQVNGYYGYTF. Here the CDR3 DNA reads TGTGCCAGCAGTTCGGGACAGGTCAACGGTTACTATGGCTACACCTTC.

This clonotype turned up a few times. The V call is TRBV28, the J call TRBJ2-7; 10 bases agree with TRBD1. Per germline, CDR1 MDHEN and CDR2 SYDVKM. Losses at the gene ends were 5 bases for V and 2 bases for J; bases not matched to a gene: 6. The length of the CDR3 is 15 residues. The CDR3 protein is CASSDADRGAYEQYF. In DNA, the CDR3 is TGTGCCAGCAGTGACGCGGACAGGGGGGCCTACGAGCAGTACTTC. The full variable domain, its missing parts supplied by reference TRBV28 and TRBJ2-7, is DVKVTQSSRYLVKRTGEKVFLECVQDMDHENMFWYRQDPGLGLRLIYFSYDVKMKEKGDIPEGYSVSREKKERFSLILESASTNQTSMYLCASSDADRGAYEQYFGPGTRLTVT.

The chain recombines TRBV28 with TRBJ2-1, with TRBD2 matching over 9 bases. The V and J ends lost 6 bases and 0 bases, in that order; junction bases with no gene match: 6. Germline V CDR1 and CDR2: MDHEN, SYDVKM. The CDR3 covers 16 residues. The CDR3 loop is CASSQTSGFSYNEQFF. Written as DNA, the CDR3 is TGTGCCAGCAGCCAGACTAGCGGATTCTCCTACAATGAGCAGTTCTTC.

This clonotype was seen only a few times. The genes are TRBV5-1 and TRBJ2-3, with 12 bases that match TRBD2. With 2 bases clipped from V and 8 bases from J, the junction kept 9 bases outside the gene matches. This CDR3 region has 16 residues. The germline V gene has CDR1 SGHRS and CDR2 YFSETQ. CDR3 in DNA: TGCGCCAGCAGCTTAACCGGGACTAGCGGGTTTAGTACGCAGTATTTT. Protein sequence: CASSLTGTSGFSTQYF.

In this sample, this clonotype turned up many times. The chain couples TRBV28 to TRBJ1-4; D perhaps matches TRBD1 (5 bases). This CDR3 spans 14 amino acids. V lost 5 bases to trimming and J lost 10 bases, with 17 bases between them. CDR1 is MDHEN, CDR2 SYDVKM, per germline. CDR3 nucleotides: TGTGCCAGCAGTCCCGGGACCTGGTTGGGAAAACTGTTTTTT. As protein: CASSPGTWLGKLFF.

This clonotype was seen many times. The genes are TRBV4-3 and TRBJ2-1, with D uncertain. V lost 0 bases, J lost 6 bases, and 12 bases lay in between. CDR3 length: 15 amino acids. Germline-derived CDR1 and CDR2 are LGHNA and YSLEER. In nucleotides, the CDR3 is TGCGCCAGCAGCCAAGATTTAGGAGACGGCAATGAGCAGTTCTTC. Translated: CASSQDLGDGNEQFF.

The rearrangement joins TRBV25-1 to TRBJ1-6; D unclear. Germline V gene data show CDR1 as MGHDK and CDR2 as SYGVNS. V was pared by 3 bases and J by 9 bases, with 9 bases between. This CDR3 contains 13 residues. DNA of the CDR3: TGTGCCAGCAGTGACCGGGCCAGTTCACCCCTCCACTTT. Translated: CASSDRASSPLHF.

The chain uses TRBV29-1 and TRBJ2-1, with 13 bases aligning to TRBD2. Germline V gene sequence: CDR1 SQVTM, CDR2 ANQGSEA. V trimming: 6 bases; J trimming: 0 bases; junction bases outside the gene matches: 11. The CDR3 length is 18 residues. The CDR3 protein is CSVAGTSGARSSYNEQFF. CDR3 nucleotides: TGCAGCGTGGCCGGGACTAGCGGGGCCAGAAGCTCCTACAATGAGCAGTTCTTC.

The J gene is TRBJ2-3, the V gene TRBV12-3 or TRBV12-4; D is unresolved. CDR3 size: 14 residues. V lost 5 bases to trimming and J lost 2 bases, with 11 bases between them. CDR3 residues: CASSLRHITDTQYF. CDR3 nucleotides: TGTGCCAGCAGTCTCAGACACATCACAGATACGCAGTATTTT.

The V and J genes are TRBV19 and TRBJ2-1; D may be TRBD2 (6 bases). V lost 0 bases to trimming and J lost 3 bases, with 9 bases between them. The germline V gene encodes CDR1 LNHDA and CDR2 SQIVND (reference sequence). The CDR3 has 15 amino acids. CDR3 DNA sequence: TGTGCCAGTAGTATAGATGCGGGATTCTACAATGAGCAGTTCTTC. Protein sequence: CASSIDAGFYNEQFF.